The sequence of this TCR beta chain was determined in a study of control samples from healthy donors and cancer patients. The CDR3 is made up of 16 amino acids. CDR1 is LNHDA and CDR2 is SQIVND in the germline V gene (reference sequence). The V and J ends lost 5 bases and 0 bases respectively, with 16 bases between them. Clones were sequenced by immunoSEQ multiplex PCR, and TCRdb holds only the in-frame ones, with some missing. This sample yields about 130,000 clones, of which about 95% are seen a single time; around 3.6% belongs to the top ten. The TCR was taken from a man in his thirties or forties in good health. Sequences were obtained from blood. The chain is built from TRBV19 and TRBJ1-2; a possible D gene is TRBD1 (6 bases). The CDR3 here is CASSPSRDTSNYGYTF. CDR3 nucleotides: TGTGCCAGTAGTCCTAGTCGGGACACCTCTAACTATGGCTACACCTTC.